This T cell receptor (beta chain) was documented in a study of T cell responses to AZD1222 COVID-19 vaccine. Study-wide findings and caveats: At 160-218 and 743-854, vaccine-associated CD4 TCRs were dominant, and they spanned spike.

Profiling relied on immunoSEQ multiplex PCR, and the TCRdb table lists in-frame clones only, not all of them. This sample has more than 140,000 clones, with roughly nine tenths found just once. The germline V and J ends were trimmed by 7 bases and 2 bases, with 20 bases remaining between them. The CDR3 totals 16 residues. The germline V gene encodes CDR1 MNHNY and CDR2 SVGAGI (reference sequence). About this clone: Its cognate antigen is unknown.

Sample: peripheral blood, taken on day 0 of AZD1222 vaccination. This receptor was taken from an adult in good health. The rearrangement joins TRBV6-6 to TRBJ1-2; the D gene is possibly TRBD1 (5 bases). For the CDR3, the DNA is TGTGCCAGCACCCCTAATTGGGTGACAGACAACTATGGCTACACCTTC. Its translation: CASTPNWVTDNYGYTF.